What follows is one TCR beta chain and its context. The sample is drawn from a study of blood T cell repertoires in COVID-19. As for the study in general: Samples came from the United States, Italy and Spain, spanning acute and convalescent COVID-19. T cells, B-cell-depleted T cells, or PBMCs provided the cDNA or gDNA that served as material.

CDR3 length: 16 amino acids. The germline V gene has CDR1 SGHAT and CDR2 FQDESV (reference sequence). Trimming took 6 bases from V and 11 from J; bases not matched to a gene: 16. Produced via immunoSEQ multiplex PCR; TCRdb's table is partial and in-frame only. The table has some 21,000 clones, 83% seen once. The specimen was peripheral blood. The TCR sequence derives from a human donor in a cohort sampled during active COVID-19. The V gene is TRBV11-1, the J gene TRBJ2-1, with 10 bases fitting TRBD1. In DNA form, the CDR3 reads TGTGCCAGCAGTTCTCCGGGACAGGGGATTCTCAGGAAGCAGTTCTTC. Its protein is CASSSPGQGILRKQFF.